This T cell receptor beta chain was identified during a study of blood T cell repertoires in COVID-19 (dated by TCRdb to about 2020). About the investigation overall: Samples covering the acute and convalescent phases of COVID-19 were provided by collaborators in the United States, Italy and Spain. The material from the prospective study consisted of cDNA or gDNA derived from T cells, B-cell-depleted T cells, or PBMCs. The dataset comprised deeply sampled blood TCRbeta repertoires from subjects exposed to, actively infected with, or recovered from COVID-19. The repertoires were made available in a free public database intended to serve as a resource for research on the immune response to SARS-CoV-2. The samples were drawn from the first 160 participants of the ongoing ImmuneRACE study and from 1,200 or so subjects provided by 6 global collaborators. Nearly every sample came with metadata listing a de-identified subject ID, COVID-19 status, age in years and sex. HLA class I and class II types, where available, came from metadata supplied by the sample provider rather than from assay-based typing.

This clone has only a few counts. Its binding antigen is unknown. No per-base quality is available; no much larger clone lies one base away. The CDR3 starts with the cysteine, ends with the phenylalanine, and has 17 residues. The sequence is cut down to CDR3 DNA, 51 bases in frame from base 1. TCRbeta CDR3 regions were amplified from genomic DNA using the immunoSEQ Assay, a bias-controlled multiplex PCR. Per the authors' processing: Within the assay, amplification of reference gene primers was used to estimate how many nucleated cells each sample contained. To quantify the absolute abundance of each unique TCRbeta CDR3 rearrangement, sequence reads were collapsed and filtered. For each sample, productive Simpson clonality was calculated as the square root of Simpson's diversity index over productive rearrangements. TCRdb took over this immuneACCESS table, retaining in-frame rearrangements with V and J assigned. Such tables are incomplete; in checked studies, under half of the missing clones stem from an unresolved V gene, and the remainder is unexplained. V and J calls and clone size are copied from that table; D and trimming were computed from the DNA. A total of around 440,000 clones appear in this sample, more than 70% of them only once. Approximately 12% of the sample lies in the top ten.

At one collaborating source in Seattle, patients were enrolled during active infection and were followed longitudinally through the course of disease. Whole blood was collected in K2EDTA tubes by collaborating institutions according to the institutions' own protocols. For TCRbeta analysis, collaborator samples were shipped as frozen whole blood, as isolated PBMCs, or as DNA extracted from either sample type. What the work shows at the level of the full study, not this receptor alone: The quantity of clinical and demographic metadata differed by source and by participant and was supplied without curation.

The sequenced sample was peripheral blood. This receptor was obtained from a woman between 50 and 59 years old with COVID-19, enrolled during active disease. The V and J segments used are TRBV21-1 and TRBJ1-5. TRBV21-1 constitutes a pseudogene. In nucleotides, the sequence is TGTGCCAGCAGCATTGGGCCTCCGACAGGAGCGGGGCAGCCCCAGCATTTT. Its amino acids are CASSIGPPTGAGQPQHF.